This T cell receptor (beta chain) was sequenced for a study of human T cells and chemical hapten exposure. On the study more broadly: Across its roughly 22 weeks, the study gave patients weekly diphenylcyclopropenone doses to the scalp. The study's findings and limits: Healthy people's immune response may differ from that of the donors, who had alopecia.

Ten or more counts support this clonotype. Its target is unknown. TCRdb re-derived calls from the RACE reads in MiXCR, one entry per CDR3 protein. The sample carries about 380,000 distinct CDR3 sequences, 4.5% to 6% recorded once. The time point here: pre-sensitization, week 0. Indicated treatment: therapeutic diphenylcyclopropenone sensitization with weekly scalp DPC. The V gene lost 5 bases and the J gene lost 5 bases, with 19 bases spanning the gap. The CDR3 loop spans 14 amino acids. CDR1 is DFQATT and CDR2 is SNEGSKA in the germline V gene (reference sequence). This sample comprised whole blood, obtained in connection with sensitization to the hapten diphenylcyclopropenone (DPC). This chain connects TRBV20-1 to TRBJ2-7; a weak D match, TRBD2 (6 bases). This TCR derives from a woman aged 45-65 years with alopecia areata. Some clones in this sample may be carry-over from other donors' samples. The CDR3 DNA is TGCAGTGCTCGTCCGGGACTGCCGCTAGACGAGCAGTACTTC. Translated, it gives CSARPGLPLDEQYF.